This T cell receptor beta chain emerged from a study of type 1 and type 2 diabetes patients. Study-wide background: Samples came from type 1 diabetic, type 2 diabetic or nondiabetic people, recruited in China. A total of around 20 million paired-end reads came from the whole study.

The table lists this clonotype with a few counts. Its specificity is unknown. The V gene lost 0 bases and the J gene lost 0 bases, with 19 bases spanning the gap. Germline assignment: CDR1 SNHLY and CDR2 FYNNEI. The CDR3 has 19 amino acids. The study's findings and limits: Some HECs seen only in T1D might also appear in more T2D or control samples. V and J gene usage correlated at roughly 0.97 between type 2 diabetes and control samples.

The PCR template was genomic DNA. Multiplex PCR with 30 forward and 13 reverse primers amplified the TCR beta CDR3. TCRdb analysed the multiplex PCR reads with MiXCR anew, one entry per CDR3 protein. In the table there are about 290,000 distinct CDR3 sequences, over 45% of which are singletons. The sample was peripheral blood mononuclear cells (PBMCs). The V and J genes are TRBV2 and TRBJ2-3; a possible D gene is TRBD2 (5 bases). This receptor was obtained from a young man with type 2 diabetes. The CDR3 bases are TGTGCCAGCAGTGAAGCCCCGCCCCCAGCGGAGTCTAGCACAGATACGCAGTATTTT. This encodes CASSEAPPPAESSTDTQYF.